The 28 T cell receptor beta chains below all came from one sample that was sequenced in a study of blood T cell repertoires in COVID-19. Libraries were prepared by immunoSEQ multiplex PCR; TCRdb keeps only in-frame clonotypes and omits some of them. The sample has 56,000 or so clones, approximately 87% seen once. The specimen was peripheral blood. The source is a man aged 45-65 years with acute or convalescent COVID-19.

V usage is TRBV18 and J usage is TRBJ1-6; 7 bases map to TRBD1. In germline, CDR1 is KGHSH, CDR2 LQKENI. The length of the CDR3 is 14 residues. V trimming: 2 bases; J trimming: 10 bases; junction bases outside the gene matches: 5. Here the CDR3 reads CASSPATGNSPLHF. For the CDR3, the DNA is TGTGCCAGCTCACCAGCGACAGGGAACTCACCCCTCCACTTT.

The chain joins TRBV30 to TRBJ1-3; TRBD1 agrees at 9 bases. The V and J ends lost 1 base and 4 bases, in that order; junction bases with no gene match: 5. CDR3 size: 15 residues. Per germline, CDR1 GTSNPN and CDR2 SVGIG (reference sequence). Here the CDR3 DNA reads TGTGCCTGGAGTGATTACAGGGGGCAAGGAAACACCATATATTTT. It encodes CAWSDYRGQGNTIYF.

V and J are TRBV28 and TRBJ2-1; 7 bases agree with TRBD2. Trimming at V came to 5 bases and at J to 0 bases, leaving 10 bases not matched to a gene. CDR3 length: 17 amino acids. CDR1 is MDHEN, CDR2 SYDVKM, per germline. The chain's CDR3 is CASSPMLAENSYNEQFF. In DNA, the CDR3 is TGTGCCAGCAGTCCTATGCTAGCGGAGAACTCCTACAATGAGCAGTTCTTC.

On this clone: Additional DNA sequences in this sample encode the identical CDR3. The V and J genes are TRBV19 and TRBJ1-2; possibly TRBD1 for D (6 bases). Trimming left V 3 bases short and J 2 bases short, with 7 bases between. The CDR3 contains 13 residues. Germline CDR1 and CDR2: LNHDA and SQIVND (reference sequence). The chain's CDR3 is CASSITGNYGYTF. CDR3 nucleotides: TGTGCCAGTAGTATTACAGGGAACTATGGCTACACCTTC.

Judged by abundance, this clone is medium-sized. The chain employs TRBV6-5 and TRBJ2-7; D might be TRBD1 (6 bases). This CDR3 is built from 12 residues. The V gene lost 6 bases and the J gene lost 4 bases, with 10 bases spanning the gap. CDR1 and CDR2 from the germline V gene are MNHEY and SVGAGI. This CDR3 is CASSGQTYEQYF. CDR3 DNA sequence: TGTGCCAGCAGCGGACAGACGTACGAGCAGTACTTC.

V gene TRBV7-9 combines with J gene TRBJ1-2; 7 nucleotides agree with TRBD1. Germline lookup yields CDR1 SEHNR and CDR2 FQNEAQ (reference sequence). The V and J ends lost 1 base and 4 bases, in that order; junction bases with no gene match: 3. The CDR3 extends over 14 amino acids. The chain's CDR3 is CASSLGTGIYGYTF. CDR3 DNA sequence: TGTGCCAGCAGCTTAGGGACAGGCATCTATGGCTACACCTTC.

The chain couples TRBV10-3 to TRBJ1-5; 7 positions agree with TRBD1. CDR1 ENHRY and CDR2 SYGVKD come from the germline V gene. V shed 4 bases and J 0 bases; nucleotides not matched to a gene: 3. The CDR3 consists of 15 residues. The CDR3 nucleotides read TGTGCCATCAGTGGTCAGGGGGATAGCAATCAGCCCCAGCATTTT. Translation gives CAISGQGDSNQPQHF.

V and J are TRBV10-3 and TRBJ1-4; TRBD1 matches 7 bases. The CDR3 consists of 15 residues. Germline values: CDR1 ENHRY, CDR2 SYGVKD. V dropped 7 bases and J dropped 4; count of bases not matched to a gene: 9. DNA for the CDR3: TGTGCCATCAAGTCGACAGGGTCAAGTAATGAAAAACTGTTTTTT. Protein: CAIKSTGSSNEKLFF.

This rearrangement joins TRBV7-6 to TRBJ1-6; no definite D call. The CDR3 contains 15 residues. V was clipped by 5 bases and J by 2 bases, with 10 bases between them. Germline CDR1 is SGHVS and CDR2 is FNYEAQ. The CDR3 loop is CASSPQSTYNSPLHF. The CDR3, as DNA: TGTGCCAGCAGCCCCCAGTCGACCTATAATTCACCCCTCCACTTT.

A single count supports this clone. The chain uses TRBV5-1 and TRBJ2-1, with 8 bases lining up with TRBD1. With V trimmed by 4 bases and J by 0 bases, 3 bases remained unmatched. CDR1 and CDR2 from the germline V gene are SGHRS and YFSETQ. The CDR3 length is 15 residues. This CDR3 reads CASSRTGSSYNEQFF. The CDR3 DNA reads as TGCGCCAGCAGCCGGACAGGGAGCTCCTACAATGAGCAGTTCTTC.

This chain links TRBV28 with TRBJ2-7; D remains ambiguous. Between the trimmed V and J ends, which lost 5 bases and 5 bases, there was a span of 7 bases. This CDR3 region has 11 residues. Germline lookup yields CDR1 MDHEN and CDR2 SYDVKM. The DNA of the CDR3 is TGTGCCAGCAGTCCGGCGGACGAGCAGTACTTC. Translation gives CASSPADEQYF.

The rearrangement joins TRBV18 to TRBJ2-7, with 10 nucleotides matching TRBD1. V lost 5 bases to trimming and J lost 5 bases; unmatched junction nucleotides: 3. CDR3 size: 13 residues. Germline V gene data show CDR1 as KGHSH and CDR2 as LQKENI. DNA for the CDR3: TGTGCCAGCTCAGGGACAGGGGACGACGAGCAGTACTTC. Amino acid sequence: CASSGTGDDEQYF.

The chain joins TRBV14 to TRBJ1-2, with a possible D match to TRBD1 (6 bases). V was cut by 4 bases and J by 4 bases, with 10 bases left in between. Germline V CDR1 and CDR2: SGHDN, FVKESK. CDR3 size: 13 residues. For the CDR3, the DNA is TGTGCCAGCAGCCCTACAGGGCCCTATGGCTACACCTTC. Its protein product is CASSPTGPYGYTF.

This clone showed up just a few times. The chain is built from TRBV12-3 or TRBV12-4 and TRBJ1-2; no reliable D call. This CDR3 region has 13 residues. Trimming pared 2 bases from V and 4 bases from J, leaving 8 bases between. The CDR3 is CASSLHSPYGYTF. The CDR3 nucleotides read TGTGCCAGCAGTTTACACAGCCCCTATGGCTACACCTTC.

This chain uses TRBV18 with TRBJ2-5, with 7 nucleotides matching TRBD1. This CDR3 contains 13 residues. CDR1 and CDR2 from the germline V gene are KGHSH and LQKENI. V shed 8 bases, J shed 2 bases, and the junction held 5 bases outside the gene matches. CDR3 nucleotide sequence: TGTGCCAGCGCGACAGGGTTGCAAGAGACCCAGTACTTC. Its protein is CASATGLQETQYF.

In this sample, this clone turned up a few times. The rearrangement links TRBV30 to TRBJ1-1; 7 bases align to TRBD1. Germline assignment: CDR1 GTSNPN and CDR2 SVGIG (reference sequence). CDR3 length: 13 amino acids. The trim removed 3 bases at V and 0 bases at J, leaving 1 base unmatched. The CDR3 nucleotides are TGTGCCTGGAGGGGACAGTTGAACACTGAAGCTTTCTTT. Translating gives CAWRGQLNTEAFF.

CDR3 protein: CASQGTGGSYEQYF. As DNA, the CDR3 is TGTGCCAGCCAGGGGACAGGGGGCTCCTACGAGCAGTACTTC. The V gene is TRBV2, the J gene TRBJ2-7; 11 positions match TRBD1. V lost 8 bases, J lost 0 bases, and 3 bases stayed unmatched. The germline V gene has CDR1 SNHLY and CDR2 FYNNEI. The CDR3 runs 14 residues.

This clone was seen only a few times. CDR3: CASIPRGLDTEAFF. CDR3 nucleotide sequence: TGTGCCAGTATCCCCAGGGGGCTGGACACTGAAGCTTTCTTT. The chain joins TRBV19 to TRBJ1-1; 8 positions match TRBD1. Germline V CDR1 and CDR2: LNHDA, SQIVND (reference sequence). CDR3 length: 14 amino acids. The trim removed 7 bases at V and 3 bases at J, leaving 7 bases unmatched.

This rearrangement joins TRBV2 to TRBJ2-2, with 9 nucleotides matching TRBD1. Germline CDR1 is SNHLY and CDR2 is FYNNEI. V gave up 6 bases and J gave up 1 base; unmatched junction bases: 0. This CDR3 comprises 14 residues. The CDR3 reads CASRDRGNTGELFF. CDR3 bases: TGTGCCAGCAGGGACAGGGGGAACACCGGGGAGCTGTTTTTT. The full variable domain, its missing parts supplied by reference TRBV2 and TRBJ2-2, is EPEVTQTPSHQVTQMGQEVILRCVPISNHLYFYWYRQILGQKVEFLVSFYNNEISEKSEIFDDQFSVERPDGSNFTLKIRSTKLEDSAMYFCASRDRGNTGELFFGEGSRLTVL.

The V call is TRBV6-1, the J call TRBJ1-5, with 8 positions matching TRBD1. The ends lost 3 bases at V and 1 base at J; junction bases unmatched: 5. The CDR3 is made up of 16 amino acids. Per the germline V gene, CDR1 is MNHNS and CDR2 is SASEGT. CDR3 region: CASSDLQGVSNQPQHF. The CDR3 bases are TGTGCCAGCAGTGACCTACAGGGGGTGAGCAATCAGCCCCAGCATTTT.

This chain joins TRBV28 and TRBJ1-1, with 9 nucleotides matching TRBD1. Germline loops: CDR1 MDHEN, CDR2 SYDVKM. Trimming removed 5 bases from V and 3 bases from J; junction bases left unmatched: 7. This CDR3 contains 15 residues. The CDR3: CASSIRDRVYTEAFF. The CDR3 DNA reads as TGTGCCAGCAGTATACGGGACAGGGTGTACACTGAAGCTTTCTTT.

The J gene is TRBJ1-5, the V gene TRBV30, with D perhaps matching TRBD1 (6 bases). CDR3 length: 13 residues. Germline assignment: CDR1 GTSNPN and CDR2 SVGIG (reference sequence). V was shortened by 4 bases and J by 4 bases, with 11 bases between the two germline ends. The CDR3 protein is CAWTQGYNQPQHF. Here the CDR3 DNA reads TGTGCCTGGACCCAGGGGTATAATCAGCCCCAGCATTTT.

This clone showed up just a few times. The rearrangement joins TRBV3-1 (or the pseudogene TRBV3-2) to TRBJ1-2; D gene unclear. Germline V gene sequence: CDR1 LGHDT, CDR2 YNNKEL (reference sequence). V was shortened by 2 bases and J by 5 bases, with 18 bases between the two germline ends. This CDR3 region has 16 residues. The CDR3 DNA is TGTGCCAGCAGCCAATTCGCGGAGATGTATTTATATGGCTACACCTTC. Protein: CASSQFAEMYLYGYTF.

This clone turned up a few times. This chain uses TRBV11-2 with TRBJ2-7; D uncertain. Germline values: CDR1 SGHAT, CDR2 FQNNGV. The CDR3 covers 13 residues. Deletions cut 1 base from V and 6 bases from J, with 10 bases between. CDR3 protein: CASSLGPRLEQYF. The CDR3 nucleotides read TGTGCCAGCAGCTTAGGACCTAGACTCGAGCAGTACTTC. The whole variable domain, remainder taken from reference TRBV11-2 and TRBJ2-7, is EAGVAQSPRYKIIEKRQSVAFWCNPISGHATLYWYQQILGQGPKLLIQFQNNGVVDDSQLPKDRFSAERLKGVDSTLKIQPAKLEDSAVYLCASSLGPRLEQYFGPGTRLTVT.

DNA of the CDR3: TGTGCCAGCAGCCATCCCGGAACAGGGTCTAACTATGGCTACACCTTC. Translated, it gives CASSHPGTGSNYGYTF. The rearrangement uses TRBV3-1 (or the pseudogene TRBV3-2) and TRBJ1-2; TRBD1 is a possible D gene (6 bases). The CDR3 is made up of 16 amino acids. CDR1 is LGHDT and CDR2 is YNNKEL in the germline V gene (reference sequence). V lost 3 bases and J lost 0, with 14 bases in between.

This chain joins TRBV3-1 (or the pseudogene TRBV3-2) and TRBJ1-3; D unresolved. The V and J ends lost 4 bases and 4 bases respectively, with 11 bases between them. The CDR3 totals 14 residues. CDR1 LGHDT and CDR2 YNNKEL come from the germline V gene (reference sequence). The CDR3: CASSPGAQGNTIYF. The CDR3 DNA follows: TGTGCCAGCAGCCCCGGAGCCCAAGGAAACACCATATATTTT.

The chain recombines TRBV6-1 with TRBJ2-1, with TRBD1 identical over 11 bases. V gave up 7 bases and J gave up 6 bases; unmatched junction bases: 8. The CDR3 is 15 residues long. Germline CDR1 is MNHNS and CDR2 is SASEGT. Written as DNA, the CDR3 is TGTGCCAGCATTCCAACCGGGACAGGGGGCAATGAGCAGTTCTTC. Translating gives CASIPTGTGGNEQFF.

This clone has a handful of counts. The J gene is TRBJ2-7, the V gene TRBV5-1; perhaps TRBD2 as D (5 bases). The CDR3 sequence is 15 residues long. Per germline, CDR1 SGHRS and CDR2 YFSETQ. Trimming stripped 1 base from V and 3 bases from J, with 14 bases between. In DNA form, the CDR3 reads TGCGCCAGCAGCTTGCTCGGTCCGGGGAACTACGAGCAGTACTTC. It is translated as CASSLLGPGNYEQYF.